Given below is one TCR beta chain in context. No antigen is known for it. Per the germline V gene, CDR1 is SNHLY and CDR2 is FYNNEI. The CDR3 spans 11 residues. Trimming cost V 6 bases and J 8 bases; bases outside gene matches: 3. This PCR relied on a set of 60 Vbeta primers and 13 Jbeta primers. The assay was immunoSEQ multiplex PCR, and TCRdb's table has in-frame clones only and misses some. Of 85,000 to 100,000 clones listed, 64% are singletons. The sample is drawn from a study of cytomegalovirus exposure and HLA in healthy donors. Notes on the study in general: HLA alleles were associated with roughly 17,000 TCR beta sequences in a later analysis at 0.05 false discovery rate.

The chain has TRBV2 and TRBJ2-7, with 8 positions matching TRBD1. This receptor was taken from a man in his sixties in good health and CMV-seronegative. Source material: PBMCs. This chain's CDR3 is CASRDRGQQYF. The CDR3, as DNA: TGTGCCAGCAGAGACAGGGGTCAGCAGTACTTC. Drawing the rest from reference TRBV2 and TRBJ2-7, the complete variable domain is EPEVTQTPSHQVTQMGQEVILRCVPISNHLYFYWYRQILGQKVEFLVSFYNNEISEKSEIFDDQFSVERPDGSNFTLKIRSTKLEDSAMYFCASRDRGQQYFGPGTRLTVT.